This T cell receptor beta chain was sequenced for a study of blood T cell repertoires in COVID-19. Looking at the study overall: Italy, Spain and the United States were the sources of the convalescent and acute COVID-19 samples. The analysed material was cDNA or gDNA that came from T cells, B-cell-depleted T cells, or PBMCs.

The CDR3 has 15 residues. CDR1 is MDHEN and CDR2 is SYDVKM in the germline V gene. The germline V and J ends were trimmed by 1 base and 5 bases, with 14 bases remaining between them. As handled by the study authors: Nucleated cell counts were estimated from reference gene primer amplification. Produced via immunoSEQ multiplex PCR; TCRdb's table is partial and in-frame only. The DNA gave D and trimming, while V, J and clone size come from that table. The sample carries about 110,000 clones, approximately 88% recorded once. Sequenced sample: peripheral blood. The chain recombines TRBV28 with TRBJ2-5, with TRBD2 as a possible D gene (6 bases). The TCR was taken from a human donor in a cohort sampled during active COVID-19. In nucleotides, the CDR3 is TGTGCCAGCAGTTTATCGGGACTCTCAGGCGAGACCCAGTACTTC. It encodes CASSLSGLSGETQYF.